These 10 T cell receptor beta chains came from one sample sequenced in a study of T cells expressing NK-cell markers. TCRdb reanalyzed the 5' RACE reads and collapses them to one entry per CDR3 protein, without DNA. The sample yields hundreds of thousands of distinct CDR3 sequences, of which the top ten take up less than 7.5%. What was sequenced was blood T cells: a sorted CD56 or NKG2C T cell subset, CD4+ or CD8+ T cells, or bulk PBMC T cells (not recorded which). The receptor set was obtained from a woman between 18 and 70 years old in good health.

The genes are TRBV6-2 or TRBV6-3 and TRBJ1-1; TCRdb selects TRBD1, and the lack of DNA leaves this call unchecked. Germline values: CDR1 MNHEY, CDR2 SVGEGT. The length of the CDR3 is 11 residues. CDR3 sequence reads: CASSRQFEAFF.

This sequence joins TRBV4-3 and TRBJ1-2; TCRdb's D call, TRBD1, is unchecked because there is no DNA. This CDR3 has 11 amino acids. CDR1 LGHNA and CDR2 YSLEER come from the germline V gene. This CDR3 reads CASSHGGFYTF.

The chain carries TRBV6-5 and TRBJ1-2; checking the TCRdb D call of TRBD1 is not possible without DNA. The germline gives CDR1 MNHEY, CDR2 SVGAGI. The CDR3 loop spans 12 amino acids. CDR3 sequence: CASRGQGDGYTF.

The J gene is TRBJ2-5, the V gene TRBV3-1; TCRdb selects TRBD1, and the lack of DNA leaves this call unchecked. Germline CDR1 and CDR2: LGHDT and YNNKEL (reference sequence). The CDR3 runs 16 residues. The CDR3 reads CASSQEKGQGQETQYF.

The CDR3: CSVLWVSSYNEQFF. The rearrangement links TRBV29-1 to TRBJ2-1. From germline, CDR1 is SQVTM and CDR2 ANQGSEA. The CDR3 has 14 amino acids.

The CDR3 reads CASSSPRGAETQYF. The chain employs TRBV7-9 and TRBJ2-5; TCRdb outputs TRBD1, but without DNA this stays unchecked. Germline V lookup: CDR1 SEHNR, CDR2 FQNEAQ (reference sequence). The CDR3 totals 14 residues.

V is TRBV29-1 and J is TRBJ2-7; the D gene TCRdb calls, TRBD2, cannot be checked with no DNA. The CDR3 is 14 amino acids. Germline V gene data show CDR1 as SQVTM and CDR2 as ANQGSEA. The CDR3 is CSVEEKGSSYEQYF.

The CDR3 is CASSLADRVSYNSPLHF. The chain uses TRBV7-6 and TRBJ1-6; TCRdb selects TRBD1, and the lack of DNA leaves this call unchecked. The germline V gene encodes CDR1 SGHVS and CDR2 FNYEAQ. This CDR3 region has 17 residues.

The J gene is TRBJ2-7, the V gene TRBV20-1; lacking DNA, the TRBD1 call made by TCRdb goes unchecked. Germline CDR1 reads DFQATT; CDR2 reads SNEGSKA (reference sequence). The CDR3 length is 17 residues. The chain's CDR3 is CSARPPMGQGNSYEQYF.

This chain connects TRBV3-1 to TRBJ2-7; the TCRdb D gene call, TRBD1, has no DNA to confirm it. Germline V lookup: CDR1 LGHDT, CDR2 YNNKEL (reference sequence). The CDR3 runs to 12 residues. The CDR3: CASSPTRGEQYF.